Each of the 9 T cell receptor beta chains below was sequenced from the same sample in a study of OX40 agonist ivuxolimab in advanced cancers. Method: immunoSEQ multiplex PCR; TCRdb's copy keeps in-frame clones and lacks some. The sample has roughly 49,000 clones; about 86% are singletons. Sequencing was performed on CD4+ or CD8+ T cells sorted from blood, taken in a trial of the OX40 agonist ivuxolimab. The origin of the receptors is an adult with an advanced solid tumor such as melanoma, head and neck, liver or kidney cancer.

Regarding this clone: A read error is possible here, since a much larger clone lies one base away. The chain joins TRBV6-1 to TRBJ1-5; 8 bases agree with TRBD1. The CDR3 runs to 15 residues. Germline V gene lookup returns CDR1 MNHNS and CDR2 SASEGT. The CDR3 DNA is TGTGCCGGCAGTGAATGGACAGGGCTCGGTCAGCCCCAGCATTTT. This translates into CAGSEWTGLGQPQHF.

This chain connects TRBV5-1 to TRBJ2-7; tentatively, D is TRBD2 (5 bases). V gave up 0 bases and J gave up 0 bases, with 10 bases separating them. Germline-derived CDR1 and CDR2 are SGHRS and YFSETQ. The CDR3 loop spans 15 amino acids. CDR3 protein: CASSLGTGNSYEQYV. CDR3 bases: TGCGCCAGCAGCTTGGGGACGGGGAACTCCTACGAGCAGTACGTC.

CDR3 in DNA: TGTGCCAGCAGCTTGGAACTATACCAAGAGACCCAGTACTTC. It translates to CASSLELYQETQYF. The chain links TRBV5-6 to TRBJ2-5; no reliable D call. This CDR3 comprises 14 residues. V shed 0 bases and J shed 0 bases, with 6 bases lying between them. Looked up from germline, CDR1 is SGHDT and CDR2 is YYEEEE.

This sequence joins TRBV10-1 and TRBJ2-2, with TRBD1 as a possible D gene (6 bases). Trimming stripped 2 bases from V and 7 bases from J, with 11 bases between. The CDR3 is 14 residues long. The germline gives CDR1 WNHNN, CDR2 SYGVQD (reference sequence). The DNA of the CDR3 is TGCGCCAGCAGTGAGACAGGGCTCGACGGGGAGCTGTTTTTT. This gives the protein CASSETGLDGELFF.

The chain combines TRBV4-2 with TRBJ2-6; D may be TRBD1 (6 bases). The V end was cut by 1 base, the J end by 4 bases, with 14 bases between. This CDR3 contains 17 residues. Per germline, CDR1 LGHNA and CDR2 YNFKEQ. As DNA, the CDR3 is TGTGCCAGCAGCCAAGCCGGACAGTTTGTGGGGGCCAACGTCCTGACTTTC. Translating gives CASSQAGQFVGANVLTF.

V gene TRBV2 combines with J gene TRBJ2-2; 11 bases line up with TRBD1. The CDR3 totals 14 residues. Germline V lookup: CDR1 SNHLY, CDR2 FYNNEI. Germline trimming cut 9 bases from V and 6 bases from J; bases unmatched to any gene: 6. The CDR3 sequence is CASGGQGAPGELFF. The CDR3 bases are TGTGCCAGTGGAGGACAGGGGGCGCCCGGGGAGCTGTTTTTT.

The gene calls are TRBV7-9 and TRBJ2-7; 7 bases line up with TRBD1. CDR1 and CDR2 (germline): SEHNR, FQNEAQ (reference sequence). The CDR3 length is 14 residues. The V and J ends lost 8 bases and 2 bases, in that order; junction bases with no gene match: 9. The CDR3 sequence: CASAQGDNPYEQYF. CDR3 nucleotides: TGTGCCAGCGCCCAGGGGGACAACCCCTACGAGCAGTACTTC. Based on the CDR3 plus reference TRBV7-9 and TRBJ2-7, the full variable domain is DTGVSQNPRHKITKRGQNVTFRCDPISEHNRLYWYRQTLGQGPEFLTYFQNEAQLEKSRLLSDRFSAERPKGSFSTLEIQRTEQGDSAMYLCASAQGDNPYEQYFGPGTRLTVT.

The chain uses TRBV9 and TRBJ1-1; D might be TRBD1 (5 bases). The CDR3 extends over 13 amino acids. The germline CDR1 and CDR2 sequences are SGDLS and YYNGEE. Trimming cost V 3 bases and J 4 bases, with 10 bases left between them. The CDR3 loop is CASSAGTGTEAFF. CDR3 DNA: TGTGCCAGCAGCGCGGGGACGGGCACTGAAGCTTTCTTT.

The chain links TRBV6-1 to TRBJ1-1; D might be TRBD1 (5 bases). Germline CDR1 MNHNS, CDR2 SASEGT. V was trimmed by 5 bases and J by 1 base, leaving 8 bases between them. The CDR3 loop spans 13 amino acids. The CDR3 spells CASSFQGNTEAFF. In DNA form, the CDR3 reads TGTGCCAGCAGTTTTCAGGGGAACACTGAAGCTTTCTTT.